This is a list of T cell receptor beta chains from one sample in a study of type 1 and type 2 diabetes patients. TCRdb used MiXCR to reprocess the multiplex PCR reads, holding one entry per CDR3 protein. This sample has approximately 260,000 distinct CDR3 sequences, with approximately 50% found just once. Material: peripheral blood mononuclear cells (PBMCs). The receptor source for this set is a man in his late teens or twenties with type 2 diabetes. Both conserved end residues are part of each CDR3. D genes are given only for firm matches. The listing skips clone size in some rows; elsewhere it reads once, few, many or a size class.

J: TRBJ1-5
V: TRBV19
size: -
D: -
DNA: TGTGCCAGTAGTATGTCCGAAAATCAGCCCCAGCATTTT
CDR3: CASSMSENQPQHF

J: TRBJ2-1
V: TRBV7-2
size: -
D: -
DNA: TGTGCCAGCAGACCGGGACTCTCCCCCTACAATGAGCAGTTCTTC
CDR3: CASRPGLSPYNEQFF

J: TRBJ1-1
V: TRBV5-1
size: -
D: TRBD1
DNA: TGCGCCAGCAGCTTAGAGCCAGGGACAGGGGCTAATCCAACTGAAGCTTTCTTT
CDR3: CASSLEPGTGANPTEAFF

J: TRBJ2-6
V: TRBV6-6
size: -
D: TRBD1
DNA: TGTGCCAGCAGCCTAAGACAGGGACCGTTTACTGGGGCCAACGTCCTGACTTTC
CDR3: CASSLRQGPFTGANVLTF

J: TRBJ2-3
V: TRBV20-1
size: -
D: -
DNA: TGCAGTGCTAGAATTCGGGTAGCGGCCCCGAGCACAGATACGCAGTATTTT
CDR3: CSARIRVAAPSTDTQYF

J: TRBJ2-2
V: TRBV14
size: -
D: TRBD2
DNA: TGTGCCAGCAGCCAAGATTTGCCCGGACTAGCGGGAGGGCCGGGTACCGGGGAGCTGTTTTTT
CDR3: CASSQDLPGLAGGPGTGELFF

J: TRBJ1-1
V: TRBV7-9
size: -
D: TRBD1
DNA: TGTGCCAGCAGCTTTGACAGGGGAGAAGGGAACACTGAAGCTTTCTTT
CDR3: CASSFDRGEGNTEAFF

J: TRBJ2-1
V: TRBV29-1
size: -
D: -
DNA: TGCAGCGTTGGAGGGGCGCCAGGAAATGAGCAGTTCTTC
CDR3: CSVGGAPGNEQFF

J: TRBJ2-1
V: TRBV14
size: once
D: -
DNA: TGTGCCAGCAGCGTAGGTAGCTCCTACAATGAGCAGTCCTTC
CDR3: CASSVGSSYNEQSF

J: TRBJ2-1
V: TRBV7-3
size: few
D: -
DNA: TGTGCCAGCAGCTTAGCCCCCGGCAGGAGCAATGAGCAGTTCTTC
CDR3: CASSLAPGRSNEQFF

J: TRBJ1-1
V: TRBV30
size: -
D: TRBD1
DNA: TGTGCCTCAAGCTTTGGGACAGGGGTGAACACTGAAGCTTTCTTT
CDR3: CASSFGTGVNTEAFF

J: TRBJ2-3
V: TRBV12-3/TRBV12-4
size: -
D: -
DNA: TGTGCCAGCAGTCTCCCGGCGAGATACGCAGATACGCAGTATTTT
CDR3: CASSLPARYADTQYF

J: TRBJ2-5
V: TRBV7-3
size: many
D: -
DNA: TGTGCCAGCAGCTTAACAATCGAAGAGACCCAGTACTTC
CDR3: CASSLTIEETQYF

J: TRBJ2-7
V: TRBV29-1
size: few
D: TRBD1
DNA: TGCAGCGTTGAGGACAGGGCCTACGAGCAGTACTTC
CDR3: CSVEDRAYEQYF

J: TRBJ2-2
V: TRBV2
size: many
D: TRBD1
DNA: TGTGCCAGCAGGAAGGACAGGGCGGGCACCGGGGAGCTGTTTTTT
CDR3: CASRKDRAGTGELFF

J: TRBJ1-2
V: TRBV7-9
size: -
D: -
DNA: TGTGCCAGCAGCTTCCGGGACTCCTTTGACTATGGCTACACCTTC
CDR3: CASSFRDSFDYGYTF

J: TRBJ1-2
V: TRBV19
size: few
D: TRBD1
DNA: TGTGCCAGTAGTCCCGGGACAGGGGGGAACTATGGCTACACCTTC
CDR3: CASSPGTGGNYGYTF

J: TRBJ2-7
V: TRBV14
size: -
D: -
DNA: TGTGCCAGCAGCCCTCTGGGGTCTTACGAGCAGTACTTC
CDR3: CASSPLGSYEQYF

J: TRBJ1-1
V: TRBV6-9
size: few
D: TRBD1
DNA: TGTGCCAGCAGTGACAGGGGGATTAACACTGAAGCTTTCTTT
CDR3: CASSDRGINTEAFF

J: TRBJ1-1
V: TRBV12-3/TRBV12-4
size: -
D: -
DNA: TGTGCCAGCAGCAGGACAGAGCCGACTGAAGCTTTCTTT
CDR3: CASSRTEPTEAFF

J: TRBJ2-1
V: TRBV30
size: once
D: -
DNA: TGTGCCTGGACTAGCTACCGGGACATTTACAATGAGCAGTTCTTC
CDR3: CAWTSYRDIYNEQFF

J: TRBJ1-5
V: TRBV2
size: few
D: -
DNA: TGTGCCAGCCGCTTGTTCGGGAACAAGGCCCGACAGCCCCAGCATTTT
CDR3: CASRLFGNKARQPQHF

J: TRBJ1-6
V: TRBV7-2
size: -
D: -
DNA: TGTGCCAGCAGCTTGACGGTTAATTCACCCCTCCACTTT
CDR3: CASSLTVNSPLHF

J: TRBJ2-3
V: TRBV28
size: -
D: -
DNA: TGTGCCAGCAGTTTCTCGGCGAACGCAGATACGCAGTATTTT
CDR3: CASSFSANADTQYF

J: TRBJ2-1
V: TRBV7-3
size: few
D: TRBD2
DNA: TGTGCCAGCAGCTTACTAGCGGGGCGTCCCAATGAGCAGTTCTTC
CDR3: CASSLLAGRPNEQFF

J: TRBJ1-1
V: TRBV29-1
size: -
D: TRBD1
DNA: TGCAGCGTTTCCCTGGGACAGGGTTATGAAGCTTTCTTT
CDR3: CSVSLGQGYEAFF

J: TRBJ1-4
V: TRBV15
size: -
D: -
DNA: TGTGCCACCAGCAGCTCCCAGAGCGGAATAATTGAAAAACTGTTTTTT
CDR3: CATSSSQSGIIEKLFF

J: TRBJ1-5
V: TRBV19
size: -
D: -
DNA: TGTGCCAGTAGTATAGTGGTTCGGAACAGCGGCAATCAGCCCCAGCATTTT
CDR3: CASSIVVRNSGNQPQHF

J: TRBJ1-2
V: TRBV6-6
size: -
D: TRBD1
DNA: TGTGCCAGCAGGGAGGGACAGGGAAACTATGGCTACACCTTC
CDR3: CASREGQGNYGYTF

J: TRBJ1-6
V: TRBV13
size: few
D: -
DNA: TGTGCCAGCAGCCGGGATCTCGGGAGGACACCCCTCCACTTT
CDR3: CASSRDLGRTPLHF

J: TRBJ1-2
V: TRBV7-2
size: -
D: -
DNA: TGTGCCAGCAGCTGGGACGGAAACTATGGCTACACCTTC
CDR3: CASSWDGNYGYTF

J: TRBJ2-1
V: TRBV11-3
size: few
D: -
DNA: TGTGCCAGCAGCTTACGGGGACACAATGAGCAGTTCTTC
CDR3: CASSLRGHNEQFF

J: TRBJ2-3
V: TRBV7-8
size: -
D: -
DNA: TGTGCCAGCAGCTTACCCTGGATAGGAACAGATACGCAGTATTTT
CDR3: CASSLPWIGTDTQYF

J: TRBJ2-1
V: TRBV25-1
size: -
D: TRBD2
DNA: TGTGCCAGCAGTAAATCCGGGACTAGCGGGAGTAGAAGGTTCTTC
CDR3: CASSKSGTSGSRRFF

J: TRBJ2-5
V: TRBV14
size: -
D: TRBD1
DNA: TGTGCCAGCAGCCACCGGACAGGGAAGGAGACCCAGTACTTC
CDR3: CASSHRTGKETQYF

J: TRBJ1-1
V: TRBV6-1
size: -
D: TRBD1
DNA: TGTGCCAGCCAGAGGGGACAGGAGGCTTTCTTT
CDR3: CASQRGQEAFF

J: TRBJ1-1
V: TRBV25-1
size: many
D: -
DNA: TGTGCCAGCAGTGACAGGTACACTGAAGCTTTCTTT
CDR3: CASSDRYTEAFF